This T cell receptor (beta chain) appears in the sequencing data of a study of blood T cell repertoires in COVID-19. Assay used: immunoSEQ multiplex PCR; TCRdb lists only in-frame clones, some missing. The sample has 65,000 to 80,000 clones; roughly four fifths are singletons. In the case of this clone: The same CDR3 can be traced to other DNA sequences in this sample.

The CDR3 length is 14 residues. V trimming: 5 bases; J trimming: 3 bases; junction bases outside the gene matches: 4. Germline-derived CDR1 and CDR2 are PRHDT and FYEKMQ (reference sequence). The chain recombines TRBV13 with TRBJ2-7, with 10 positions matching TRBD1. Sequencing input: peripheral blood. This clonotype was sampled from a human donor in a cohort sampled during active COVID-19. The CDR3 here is CASSPRDRGYEQYF. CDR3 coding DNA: TGTGCCAGCAGCCCACGGGACAGGGGCTACGAGCAGTACTTC.